This T cell receptor (beta chain) appears in the sequencing data of a study of shared clonotypes between healthy human individuals. Study information: A donor's plate count was three for CD4 naive and three for CD4 memory; CD8 naive had two and CD8 memory one. Broader study findings: What limited the represented genetic and exposure-history diversity was the small number of donors.

The V end lost 0 bases, the J end lost 1 base, and 13 bases lay between the germline ends. The CDR3 is made up of 16 amino acids. Germline lookup yields CDR1 SGHDT and CDR2 YYEEEE. As concerns this clone: Its target is not known.

Clones were read by immunoSEQ multiplex PCR, and TCRdb kept only the in-frame ones, dropping some. Here the sample spans 1,500,000 or so clones, approximately 98.5% being singletons. This chain links TRBV5-6 with TRBJ2-5, with D perhaps matching TRBD2 (5 bases). The source is a man aged 25-45 years in good health. Specimen: naive CD4+ T cells sorted from blood. Subset here: CD45RA+ positively selected. The CDR3 loop is CASSLGPIGLQETQYF. The CDR3 nucleotides read TGTGCCAGCAGCTTGGGACCAATAGGACTCCAAGAGACCCAGTACTTC.